Listed below are T cell receptor beta chains from one sample, sequenced in a study of Ad26.COV2.S vaccination and SARS-CoV-2 variants. The method was immunoSEQ multiplex PCR; TCRdb's version includes in-frame clones alone and lacks a portion of them. The repertoire consists of some 180,000 clones, with approximately 88% occurring once and the leading ten covering over 4.5%. The sample was peripheral blood, taken after recovery from COVID-19. These receptors all stem from a human donor who had recovered from COVID-19. Each CDR3 is given with its conserved first and last residue. A D gene is named only where the DNA matches it firmly. Size values are once, few and many counts, or a class for expanded clones, and some rows have none.

TRBV10-3	TRBJ1-2	-	-	TGTGCCATCAGTGAGTCTGCAGCCAGCTATGGCTACACCTTC	CAISESAASYGYTF
TRBV11-3	TRBJ2-3	TRBD2	-	TGTGCCAGCAGCTTTAAAGGCCCGGCGGGGGGCCTCACAGATACGCAGTATTTT	CASSFKGPAGGLTDTQYF
TRBV11-2	TRBJ2-1	-	-	TGTGCCAGCAGCTTGACAGACAATGAGCAGTTCTTC	CASSLTDNEQFF
TRBV15	TRBJ2-1	-	once	TGTGCCACCAGCAGACCAGGACGCGGCAATGAGCAGTTCTTC	CATSRPGRGNEQFF
TRBV27	TRBJ2-7	-	-	TGTGCCAGCAGCTTGGGACTGCGTCCGGAAAAGTACGAGCAGTACTTC	CASSLGLRPEKYEQYF
TRBV12-2	TRBJ1-1	-	-	TGTGCAAGTCGCCTTCCCCGATCTTTTGAAGCTTTCTTT	CASRLPRSFEAFF
TRBV19	TRBJ2-7	TRBD1	-	TGTGCCAGTAGCCCGGACAGGGGGCGCCAGGAGCAGTACTTC	CASSPDRGRQEQYF
TRBV6-5	TRBJ1-2	TRBD1	-	TGTGCCAGCAGTTTTCGGACAGGAATTTATGGCTACACCTTC	CASSFRTGIYGYTF
TRBV6-1	TRBJ2-7	-	-	TGTGCCAGCAGTGAAGCGACCCCATGGGCCTACGAGCAGTACTTC	CASSEATPWAYEQYF
TRBV5-1	TRBJ2-2	-	-	TGCGCCAGCACCGTACGGGTATCGGGAAACGGGGAGCTGTTTTTT	CASTVRVSGNGELFF
TRBV28	TRBJ1-5	-	-	TGTGCCAGCATTACTAGACGGGGGGCCGGCAATCAGCCCCAGCATTTT	CASITRRGAGNQPQHF
TRBV5-8	TRBJ2-5	TRBD2	-	TGTGCCAGCAGCTTTGGACTAGCGGGATCGGTGGGGGAGACCCAGTACTTC	CASSFGLAGSVGETQYF